This T cell receptor beta chain derives from a study of follicular helper T cells after annual influenza vaccination. Background on the study: Some donors were sampled over the 2013-2014, 2014-2015 and 2015-2016 vaccinations.

Time point defined: 2015-2016 season, pre-vaccination. Non-naive CD4+CXCR5+PD-1+ cTfh were sorted into ICOS+CD38+ and ICOS-CD38- fractions. Measured with immunoSEQ multiplex PCR; TCRdb has only the in-frame clones, and not every one. Of about 10,000 clones listed, around 85% were seen once; the top ten hold about 3.6%. This specimen consisted of CXCR5+ CD38- circulating T follicular helper cells from blood, obtained on the day of influenza vaccination. This sample's subset: circulating Tfh, non-naive CD4+CXCR5+PD-1+ (ICOS+CD38+ or ICOS-CD38-). The TCR originated in an adult who received the influenza vaccine.

CDR3 sequence: CASKKRAGEGDTQYF. DNA for the CDR3: TGTGCCAGCAAAAAGAGAGCGGGAGAAGGGGATACGCAGTATTTT. The gene calls are TRBV6-4 and TRBJ2-3; 8 bases align to TRBD2. The J segment lost 6 bases and the V segment lost 7 bases, leaving 12 bases of the junction unmatched. Germline CDR1 and CDR2: MRHNA and SNTAGT. The length of the CDR3 is 15 residues.